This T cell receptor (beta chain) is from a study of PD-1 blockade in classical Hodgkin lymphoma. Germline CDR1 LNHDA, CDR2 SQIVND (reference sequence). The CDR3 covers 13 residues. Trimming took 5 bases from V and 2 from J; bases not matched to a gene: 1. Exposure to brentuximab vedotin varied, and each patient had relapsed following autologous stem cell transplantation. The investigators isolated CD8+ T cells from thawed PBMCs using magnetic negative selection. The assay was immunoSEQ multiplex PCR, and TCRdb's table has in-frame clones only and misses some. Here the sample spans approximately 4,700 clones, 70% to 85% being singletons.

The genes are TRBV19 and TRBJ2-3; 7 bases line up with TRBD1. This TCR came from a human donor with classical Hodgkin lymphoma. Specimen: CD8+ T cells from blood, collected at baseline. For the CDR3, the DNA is TGTGCCAGTAGTGACAGGGACACAGATACGCAGTATTTT. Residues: CASSDRDTDTQYF.